These 22 T cell receptor beta chains were sequenced from one sample in a study of beta chain features in type 1 diabetes. All of the isolated RNA was reverse transcribed, so expressed TCRB transcripts were sequenced. Assay: immunoSEQ multiplex PCR; the TCRdb copy retains only in-frame clones and omits some. Of 200,000 to 250,000 clones in the sample, about 10% were seen once. What was sequenced was naive CD4+ T cells from blood. Receptors originate from a woman in her late teens or twenties in good health.

This clone was counted between two and nine times. Written as DNA, the CDR3 is TGCGCCAGCAGCAACCGGACAGCTGAAGCTTTCTTT. Protein product: CASSNRTAEAFF. The chain has TRBV5-1 and TRBJ1-1, with a possible D match to TRBD1 (6 bases). Trimming cost V 4 bases and J 6 bases, with 10 bases left between them. Germline lookup yields CDR1 SGHRS and CDR2 YFSETQ. The CDR3 loop spans 12 amino acids.

This clone was picked up a small number of times. The chain recombines TRBV27 with TRBJ1-2; D uncertain. CDR3 size: 13 residues. V was shortened by 3 bases and J by 2 bases, with 7 bases between the two germline ends. Germline V lookup: CDR1 MNHEY, CDR2 SMNVEV (reference sequence). CDR3 sequence: CASSFATNYGYTF. The CDR3 DNA reads as TGTGCCAGCAGTTTCGCCACAAACTATGGCTACACCTTC.

This clone was seen a handful of times. V and J are TRBV9 and TRBJ1-2; no firm D call. Trimming shortened V by 4 bases and J by 4 bases, and 8 bases separated the two germline ends. There are 12 residues in the CDR3. The germline V gene encodes CDR1 SGDLS and CDR2 YYNGEE. CDR3 bases: TGTGCCAGCAGCCACAGTCGCTATGGCTACACCTTC. This sequence encodes CASSHSRYGYTF.

This chain uses TRBV5-4 with TRBJ1-2, with 9 bases aligning to TRBD1. This CDR3 comprises 15 residues. After removal of 4 bases from V and 8 bases from J, the junction contained 12 bases not matched to a gene. Germline CDR1 reads SGHNT; CDR2 reads YYREEE (reference sequence). The DNA for the CDR3 is TGTGCCAGCAGCGCCCGGGACAGGGTACGGGGAGGCTACACCTTC. Protein: CASSARDRVRGGYTF.

The genes are TRBV5-1 and TRBJ2-1; 12 bases are shared with TRBD2. J lost 2 bases, V lost 0 bases, and 0 bases had no gene match. The CDR3 is made up of 16 amino acids. CDR1 and CDR2 from the germline V gene are SGHRS and YFSETQ. The CDR3 nucleotides are TGCGCCAGCAGCTTGGGACTAGCGGGGGCCTACAATGAGCAGTTCTTC. Residues: CASSLGLAGAYNEQFF. Together with reference TRBV5-1 and TRBJ2-1, the CDR3 gives the full variable domain: KAGVTQTPRYLIKTRGQQVTLSCSPISGHRSVSWYQQTPGQGLQFLFEYFSETQRNKGNFPGRFSGRQFSNSRSEMNVSTLELGDSALYLCASSLGLAGAYNEQFFGPGTRLTVL.

This clone was seen only a few times. The rearrangement uses TRBV5-1 and TRBJ2-7; D is possibly TRBD1 (6 bases). This CDR3 comprises 13 residues. The V end lost 2 bases, the J end lost 3 bases, and 9 bases lay between the germline ends. The germline V gene has CDR1 SGHRS and CDR2 YFSETQ. CDR3 loop: CASSFRDNYEQYF. CDR3 nucleotides: TGCGCCAGCAGCTTCCGGGACAACTACGAGCAGTACTTC.

This chain links TRBV5-6 with TRBJ2-7; weak D call: TRBD2 (6 bases). The CDR3 runs to 15 residues. Per the germline V gene, CDR1 is SGHDT and CDR2 is YYEEEE. The V gene lost 5 bases and the J gene lost 4 bases, with 19 bases spanning the gap. The CDR3 DNA follows: TGTGCCAGCAGTTGGGAGGACATCCCCACTTACGAGCAGTACTTC. Its translation: CASSWEDIPTYEQYF. Drawing the rest from reference TRBV5-6 and TRBJ2-7, the complete variable domain is DAGVTQSPTHLIKTRGQQVTLRCSPKSGHDTVSWYQQALGQGPQFIFQYYEEEERQRGNFPDRFSGHQFPNYSSELNVNALLLGDSALYLCASSWEDIPTYEQYFGPGTRLTVT.

The V and J genes are TRBV2 and TRBJ2-6; TRBD1 matches 7 bases. J was trimmed by 2 bases and V by 5 bases; bases with no gene match: 3. Germline CDR1 is SNHLY and CDR2 is FYNNEI. The CDR3 spans 15 residues. Here the CDR3 reads CASSYTGAGANVLTF. In DNA, the CDR3 is TGTGCCAGCAGTTATACAGGGGCTGGGGCCAACGTCCTGACTTTC.

This chain connects TRBV25-1 to TRBJ2-1, with TRBD2 matching over 8 bases. Germline CDR1 reads MGHDK; CDR2 reads SYGVNS. Germline trimming cut 4 bases from V and 6 bases from J; bases unmatched to any gene: 5. The CDR3 has 14 amino acids. The CDR3 DNA reads TGTGCCAGCAGTGCCTTCACTAGCGGCAATGAGCAGTTCTTC. Translating it yields CASSAFTSGNEQFF.

CDR3 sequence: CASSVSGDSPLHF. Written as DNA, the CDR3 is TGTGCCAGCAGCGTATCCGGAGATTCACCCCTCCACTTT. This chain joins TRBV9 and TRBJ1-6, with D unresolved. The germline V gene has CDR1 SGDLS and CDR2 YYNGEE. There are 13 residues in the CDR3. Trimming removed 1 base at V and 8 bases at J, with 7 bases between.

Only a few counts were recorded for this clone. The chain joins TRBV4-1 to TRBJ2-3; 9 nucleotides match TRBD2. The V and J ends lost 1 base and 4 bases, in that order; junction bases with no gene match: 3. Germline V gene data show CDR1 as MGHRA and CDR2 as YSYEKL. The CDR3 is made up of 15 amino acids. CDR3 DNA sequence: TGCGCCAGCAGCCAAGTGGGCGGGAGGGCAGATACGCAGTATTTT. Amino acid sequence: CASSQVGGRADTQYF.

The chain joins TRBV9 to TRBJ2-3; D not resolved. The V end was cut by 1 base, the J end by 2 bases, with 8 bases between. Germline V gene data show CDR1 as SGDLS and CDR2 as YYNGEE. This CDR3 is built from 14 residues. The CDR3 protein is CASSVSPYTDTQYF. The CDR3 region has the DNA TGTGCCAGCAGCGTATCGCCCTACACAGATACGCAGTATTTT.

The chain uses TRBV7-6 and TRBJ1-1; TRBD1 matches 9 bases. The ends lost 5 bases at V and 5 bases at J; junction bases unmatched: 9. The CDR3 spans 15 residues. Germline values: CDR1 SGHVS, CDR2 FNYEAQ. The CDR3 sequence is CASSRKTGGGTEAFF. The CDR3 DNA follows: TGTGCCAGCAGCCGTAAGACAGGGGGTGGAACTGAAGCTTTCTTT.

The V and J genes are TRBV13 and TRBJ2-3; maybe TRBD2 (7 bases). The V end was cut by 0 bases, the J end by 0 bases, with 13 bases between. From germline, CDR1 is PRHDT and CDR2 FYEKMQ (reference sequence). CDR3 length: 17 amino acids. The CDR3 DNA is TGTGCCAGCAGCTTAGGCCGGGGGGCTTTTAGCACAGATACGCAGTATTTT. Translation: CASSLGRGAFSTDTQYF.

This clone was found a few times. V usage is TRBV11-2 and J usage is TRBJ2-3; 12 bases line up with TRBD2. V lost 2 bases to trimming and J lost 10 bases; unmatched junction nucleotides: 13. The length of the CDR3 is 17 residues. CDR1 and CDR2 from the germline V gene are SGHAT and FQNNGV. Here the CDR3 reads CASSLTATSGRGGAQYF. In DNA form, the CDR3 reads TGTGCCAGCAGCTTAACGGCGACTAGCGGGAGAGGGGGTGCGCAGTATTTT.

This chain joins TRBV25-1 and TRBJ2-1; maybe TRBD2 (6 bases). CDR3 length: 16 residues. Germline V gives CDR1 MGHDK, CDR2 SYGVNS. The V and J ends lost 4 bases and 1 base respectively, with 14 bases between them. As DNA, the CDR3 is TGTGCCAGCAGTGCTATTACGGAGGGATCCTACAATGAGCAGTTCTTC. It encodes CASSAITEGSYNEQFF.

This clone was seen a few times. V is TRBV7-9 and J is TRBJ2-5, with D possibly matching TRBD2 (6 bases). Trimming removed 5 bases at V and 5 bases at J, with 18 bases between. The CDR3 has 15 amino acids. CDR1 is SEHNR, CDR2 FQNEAQ, per germline (reference sequence). The CDR3 region has the DNA TGTGCCAGCAGCCCACAGGCCCCTAGCGCTGAGACCCAGTACTTC. Translated: CASSPQAPSAETQYF.

The chain recombines TRBV5-5 with TRBJ2-1; TRBD1 matches at 8 bases. Germline CDR1 and CDR2: SGHKS and YYEKEE (reference sequence). CDR3 size: 16 residues. V trimming: 4 bases; J trimming: 8 bases; junction bases outside the gene matches: 14. CDR3 amino acids: CASSRIQQGVFDEQFF. As DNA, the CDR3 is TGTGCCAGCAGCCGGATTCAACAGGGGGTATTTGATGAGCAGTTCTTC. Together with reference TRBV5-5 and TRBJ2-1, the CDR3 gives the full variable domain: DAGVTQSPTHLIKTRGQQVTLRCSPISGHKSVSWYQQVLGQGPQFIFQYYEKEERGRGNFPDRFSARQFPNYSSELNVNALLLGDSALYLCASSRIQQGVFDEQFFGPGTRLTVL.

This clone was recorded a few times. The V and J genes are TRBV5-6 and TRBJ1-5; D is undetermined. The CDR3 covers 15 residues. Per the germline V gene, CDR1 is SGHDT and CDR2 is YYEEEE. V was pared by 5 bases and J by 0 bases, with 12 bases between. The CDR3 nucleotides read TGTGCCAGCAGTTCTCAGGATTATAGCAATCAGCCCCAGCATTTT. It codes for CASSSQDYSNQPQHF.

This chain uses TRBV2 with TRBJ2-3; 7 bases fit TRBD2. V was pared by 5 bases and J by 2 bases, with 4 bases of the junction left unmatched. The CDR3 sequence is 14 residues long. Germline V gene lookup returns CDR1 SNHLY and CDR2 FYNNEI. CDR3 sequence reads: CASSYTSATDTQYF. The CDR3 DNA follows: TGTGCCAGCAGTTACACTAGCGCCACAGATACGCAGTATTTT.

The rearrangement joins TRBV7-9 to TRBJ2-3; a weak D match, TRBD1 (6 bases). This CDR3 spans 16 amino acids. V was pared by 5 bases and J by 2 bases, with 17 bases between. The germline V gene has CDR1 SEHNR and CDR2 FQNEAQ (reference sequence). CDR3 in DNA: TGTGCCAGCAGCCTCCTCCGAGGACAGTCCACAGATACGCAGTATTTT. It encodes CASSLLRGQSTDTQYF.

This chain joins TRBV28 and TRBJ2-1, with 13 bases identical to TRBD2. Trimming at V came to 6 bases and at J to 1 base, leaving 18 bases not matched to a gene. Germline V gene sequence: CDR1 MDHEN, CDR2 SYDVKM. This CDR3 is 21 amino acids long. CDR3 coding DNA: TGTGCCAGCAGCCCCTTTCCGGGACAGAGGACTAGCGGGAGATCCTACAATGAGCAGTTCTTC. Protein product: CASSPFPGQRTSGRSYNEQFF.